The clone carrying this T cell receptor (beta chain) appeared a few times. Its specificity is not known. This specimen belongs to a study of T cells in Graves' hyperthyroidism and ophthalmopathy. Study conclusions and caveats: The blood repertoire included most of the expanded thyroid clonotypes above 0.001.

TCR beta CDR3 region amplification was performed from RNA transcripts. The HTBI primer set served for first-round RT-PCR of the TCR CDR3. Via MiXCR, TCRdb re-called the multiplex PCR reads, giving one row per CDR3 protein. The data contain approximately 600,000 distinct CDR3 sequences, around 20% of them singletons. Clinical symptoms, serum thyroxine and TRAb, thyroid ultrasound and orbital computed tomography together formed the diagnostic basis. The source of this sequence is a man aged 30-40 years with Graves' ophthalmopathy. The sequenced material came from blood.

The CDR3 DNA is TGTGCCAGCAGTCCCCTCCCCCAATCAGGGGTCGGGTCTGGGGCCAACGTCCTGACTTTC. As protein: CASSPLPQSGVGSGANVLTF. The chain recombines TRBV6-1 with TRBJ2-6; weak D call: TRBD1 (6 bases). Per the germline V gene, CDR1 is MNHNS and CDR2 is SASEGT. The CDR3 runs to 20 residues. V was clipped by 5 bases and J by 1 base, with 24 bases between them.